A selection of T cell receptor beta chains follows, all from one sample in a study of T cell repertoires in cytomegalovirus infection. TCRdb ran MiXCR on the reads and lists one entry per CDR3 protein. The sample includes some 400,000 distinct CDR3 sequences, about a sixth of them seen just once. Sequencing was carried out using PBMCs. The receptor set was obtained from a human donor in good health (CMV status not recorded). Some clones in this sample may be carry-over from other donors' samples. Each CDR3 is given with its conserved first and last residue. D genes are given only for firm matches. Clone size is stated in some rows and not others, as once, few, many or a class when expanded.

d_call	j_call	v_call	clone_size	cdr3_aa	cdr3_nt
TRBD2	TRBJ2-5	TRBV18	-	CASSPPGTSGRSETQYF	TGTGCCAGCTCACCACCCGGGACTAGCGGGAGATCGGAGACCCAGTACTTC
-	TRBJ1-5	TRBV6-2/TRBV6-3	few	CASNLARLGPQHF	TGTGCCAGCAATCTGGCCCGATTGGGGCCCCAGCATTTT
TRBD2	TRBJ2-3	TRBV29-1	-	CSVGGGGRSEQYF	TGCAGCGTGGGGGGGGGGGGAAGGAGTGAGCAGTATTTT
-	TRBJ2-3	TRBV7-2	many	CASSLEGAASDTQYF	TGTGCCAGCAGCTTAGAAGGAGCGGCCTCAGATACGCAGTATTTT
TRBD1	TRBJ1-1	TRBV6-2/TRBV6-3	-	CASSYVPPGQKNTEAFF	TGTGCCAGCAGTTACGTACCTCCGGGACAGAAGAACACTGAAGCTTTCTTT
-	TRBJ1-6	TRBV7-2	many	CASSRDGNYNSPLHF	TGTGCCAGCAGCCGGGACGGGAACTATAATTCACCCCTCCACTTT
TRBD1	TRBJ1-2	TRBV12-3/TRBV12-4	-	CASSPFRGGIWYGYTF	TGTGCCAGCAGTCCATTTAGAGGGGGCATTTGGTATGGCTACACCTTC
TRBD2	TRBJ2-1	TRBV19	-	CASSITPASGRNEQFF	TGTGCCAGTAGTATAACTCCGGCTAGCGGGAGGAATGAGCAGTTCTTC
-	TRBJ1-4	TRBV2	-	CASSTQQKRVEKLFF	TGTGCCAGCAGTACGCAACAGAAGCGAGTTGAAAAACTGTTTTTT
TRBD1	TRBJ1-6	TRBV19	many	CASSLGQGATYNSPLHF	TGTGCCAGTAGTCTCGGACAGGGGGCTACCTATAATTCACCCCTCCACTTT
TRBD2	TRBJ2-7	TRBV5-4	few	CASSSGLDYEQYF	TGTGCCAGCAGCAGTGGACTAGACTACGAGCAGTACTTC
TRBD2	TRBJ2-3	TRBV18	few	CASSPPGLGSTDTQYF	TGTGCCAGCTCACCGCCGGGACTAGGGAGCACAGATACGCAGTATTTT
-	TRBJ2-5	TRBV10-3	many	CAISARGDQETQYF	TGTGCCATCAGTGCGCGGGGAGATCAAGAGACCCAGTACTTC
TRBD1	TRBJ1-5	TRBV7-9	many	CASSRGTDFYSNQPQHF	TGTGCCAGCAGCCGCGGGACAGACTTCTATAGCAATCAGCCCCAGCATTTT
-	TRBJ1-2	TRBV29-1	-	CSAGDRKASYTF	TGCAGCGCCGGGGACCGTAAAGCGAGCTACACCTTC
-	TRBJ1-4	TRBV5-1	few	CASSLDWAEKLFF	TGCGCCAGCAGCTTGGATTGGGCGGAAAAACTGTTTTTT
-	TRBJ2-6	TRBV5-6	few	CASTFLSGANVLTF	TGTGCCAGCACGTTTTTATCCGGGGCCAACGTCCTGACTTTC